A single sample is the source of the 25 T cell receptor beta chains below, sequenced in a study of blood T cells in healthy people across ages. Next came a second PCR, run for about 7 to 12 cycles, which used a sample-barcoded 5' primer along with a J-beta primer mix. TCRdb re-analysed the 5' RACE reads in MiXCR, keeping a single row per CDR3 protein. The sample shows some 940,000 distinct CDR3 sequences, just under 30% of them seen only once. The same specimen was also included in a second study, on T cells of mothers and their children.

What was sequenced was blood. The receptor source for this set is a woman aged 35 to 49 in good health.

This clonotype was counted ten times or more. A clone one base away is much larger, so this may be a read error. V is TRBV28 and J is TRBJ2-7; D uncertain. This CDR3 has 10 residues. Trimming removed 4 bases from V and 7 bases from J, with 5 bases in between. Germline CDR1 MDHEN, CDR2 SYDVKM. The CDR3 DNA sequence: TGTGCCAGCAGTTACAATGAGCAGTACTTC. Translation gives CASSYNEQYF.

This clonotype showed up just once. This clone may be a read error of a much larger clone one base away. The chain has TRBV6-6 and TRBJ2-5, with D tentatively TRBD2 (5 bases). The J call is uncertain, as TRBJ2-7 better fits the DNA end. Germline V gene sequence: CDR1 MNHNY, CDR2 SVGAGI (reference sequence). CDR3 length: 16 residues. CDR3 sequence reads: CASRYDARRGSYEQYF. CDR3 bases: TGTGCCAGCAGATACGACGCTAGACGGGGATCCTACGAGCAGTACTTC.

The chain employs TRBV6-5 and TRBJ1-1; D possibly corresponds to TRBD1 (6 bases). Germline CDR1 is MNHEY and CDR2 is SVGAGI. There are 13 residues in the CDR3. The V and J ends lost 4 bases and 7 bases respectively, with 13 bases between them. The CDR3 coding sequence is TGTGCCAGCAGTTTCGGGGGGCAAAATGAAGCTTTCTTT. This sequence encodes CASSFGGQNEAFF.

A word on this clonotype: This sequence may be a read error, since a much larger clone differs from it by one base. The genes are TRBV25-1 and TRBJ2-3; 7 bases are a match to TRBD1. CDR3 length: 17 residues. The V gene's germline CDR1 is MGHDK and CDR2 SYGVNS. The CDR3: CVSSERSRQGSADTQYF. The DNA of the CDR3 is TGTGTCAGCAGTGAAAGGTCCCGACAGGGATCGGCAGATACGCAGTATTTT.

This chain links TRBV7-9 with TRBJ1-2; possible D gene TRBD1, 6 bases. The CDR3 is made up of 15 amino acids. In germline, CDR1 is SEHNR, CDR2 FQNEAQ (reference sequence). V gave up 3 bases and J gave up 1 base, with 12 bases separating them. CDR3 DNA sequence: TGTGCCAGCAGCTTTGCAGGGGTAAATAACTATGGCTACACCTTC. It specifies CASSFAGVNNYGYTF.

V and J are TRBV20-1 and TRBJ2-5, with TRBD2 matching over 7 bases. CDR3 length equals 12 residues. In germline, CDR1 is DFQATT, CDR2 SNEGSKA (reference sequence). V shed 5 bases, J shed 0 bases, and the junction held 0 bases outside the gene matches. The chain's CDR3 is CSALADQETQYF. The CDR3 nucleotides read TGCAGTGCTCTAGCGGACCAAGAGACCCAGTACTTC.

Many counts were recorded for this clonotype. This chain joins TRBV20-1 and TRBJ2-7; D perhaps matches TRBD1 (6 bases). The CDR3 is 14 residues long. V lost 0 bases, J lost 3 bases, and 12 bases lay in between. Germline V gene data show CDR1 as DFQATT and CDR2 as SNEGSKA (reference sequence). CDR3 in amino acids: CSARDQGSGYEQYF. The CDR3 DNA follows: TGCAGTGCTAGAGATCAGGGGTCGGGCTACGAGCAGTACTTC.

This clonotype was seen more than once but under ten times. The chain recombines TRBV5-1 with TRBJ1-1; D ambiguous. V was shortened by 0 bases and J by 5 bases, with 20 bases between the two germline ends. The CDR3 length is 17 residues. Germline V CDR1 and CDR2: SGHRS, YFSETQ. This CDR3 is CASSLGAWEGRGTEAFF. In DNA, the CDR3 is TGCGCCAGCAGCTTGGGCGCTTGGGAGGGCCGAGGGACTGAAGCTTTCTTT.

This chain joins TRBV7-2 and TRBJ2-7, with TRBD1 matching over 10 bases. The V gene end was trimmed by 5 bases and the J gene end by 2 bases; junction bases not matched to a gene: 3. The CDR3 loop spans 14 amino acids. Germline lookup yields CDR1 SGHTA and CDR2 FQGNSA. The CDR3, as DNA: TGTGCCAGCAGCGGAGACAGGGGGCCCTACGAGCAGTACTTC. It codes for CASSGDRGPYEQYF.

The chain uses TRBV6-1 and TRBJ1-1; D unclear. The germline CDR1 and CDR2 sequences are MNHNS and SASEGT. V lost 8 bases, J lost 1 base, and 14 bases lay in between. The CDR3 is 14 amino acids. The CDR3 DNA sequence: TGTGCCAGCTCGAATCGGTTTTGGAACACTGAAGCTTTCTTT. The encoded protein is CASSNRFWNTEAFF.

The chain uses TRBV27 and TRBJ1-5; TRBD1 is a possible D gene (5 bases). Trimming shortened V by 6 bases and J by 2 bases, and 17 bases separated the two germline ends. Germline V gene data show CDR1 as MNHEY and CDR2 as SMNVEV (reference sequence). This CDR3 has 16 residues. The CDR3 spells CASSVGVRGRNQPQHF. The CDR3 coding sequence is TGTGCCAGCAGCGTCGGCGTGAGGGGCCGCAATCAGCCCCAGCATTTT.

The chain joins TRBV9 to TRBJ1-1; D not certain. CDR1 SGDLS and CDR2 YYNGEE come from the germline V gene. V gave up 4 bases and J gave up 1 base, with 11 bases separating them. The CDR3 loop spans 14 amino acids. The DNA of the CDR3 is TGTGCCAGCAGCCCACGTTACGCGAACACTGAAGCTTTCTTT. The encoded protein is CASSPRYANTEAFF.

The chain is built from TRBV5-1 and TRBJ2-3, with D hard to call. The CDR3 covers 13 residues. From germline, CDR1 is SGHRS and CDR2 YFSETQ. V was shortened by 0 bases and J by 6 bases, with 8 bases between the two germline ends. CDR3 sequence (DNA): TGCGCCAGCAGCTTGGACGCGACTGATACGCAGTATTTT. Residues: CASSLDATDTQYF.

The V gene is TRBV7-9, the J gene TRBJ2-3; TRBD2 matches 12 bases. Germline V gene lookup returns CDR1 SEHNR and CDR2 FQNEAQ (reference sequence). The CDR3 has 16 residues. V shed 3 bases, J shed 4 bases, and the junction held 5 bases outside the gene matches. As DNA, the CDR3 is TGTGCCAGCAGCTTTCGACTAGCGGGGGAGGCAGATACGCAGTATTTT. As protein: CASSFRLAGEADTQYF.

The table lists this clonotype with many counts. V is TRBV4-3 and J is TRBJ1-2, with TRBD1 identical over 7 bases. Per the germline V gene, CDR1 is LGHNA and CDR2 is YSLEER. The CDR3 length is 15 residues. Unmatched junction bases numbered 4, after V lost 3 bases and J lost 0 bases. The CDR3: CASSHGQVANYGYTF. The CDR3 region has the DNA TGCGCCAGCAGCCACGGACAGGTCGCTAACTATGGCTACACCTTC.

This clonotype appeared many times. The rearrangement joins TRBV7-6 to TRBJ1-2; the D is unclear. The germline CDR1 and CDR2 sequences are SGHVS and FNYEAQ. The V and J ends lost 2 bases and 5 bases respectively, with 9 bases between them. There are 13 residues in the CDR3. The CDR3 DNA sequence: TGTGCCAGCAGCTTATCCGAACGTTATGGCTACACCTTC. It specifies CASSLSERYGYTF.

As DNA, the CDR3 is TGCAGTGCTGCCGGGACAGGAGGATCCTATGGTGGCTACACCTTC. Protein: CSAAGTGGSYGGYTF. This rearrangement joins TRBV20-1 to TRBJ1-2, with 8 bases identical to TRBD1. With 5 bases clipped from V and 7 bases from J, the junction kept 15 bases outside the gene matches. This CDR3 contains 15 residues. CDR1 and CDR2 (germline): DFQATT, SNEGSKA (reference sequence).

The rearrangement links TRBV6-4 to TRBJ2-7; the D gene is possibly TRBD2 (5 bases). V lost 0 bases and J 6 bases, leaving 6 bases between the germline ends. The CDR3 loop spans 12 amino acids. CDR1 and CDR2 from the germline V gene are MRHNA and SNTAGT. CDR3 amino acids: CASSDSRGEQYF. The CDR3 DNA reads TGTGCCAGCAGTGACTCCCGGGGCGAGCAGTACTTC.

The count of this clonotype is one. The CDR3 DNA is TGTGCCAGCAGCCCATTTTCGTCCGGGGAGCTGTTTTTT. Its protein product is CASSPFSSGELFF. The chain links TRBV7-8 to TRBJ2-2; no firm D call. Trimming left V 5 bases short and J 6 bases short, with 10 bases between. CDR1 and CDR2 (germline): SGHVS, FQNEAQ. The CDR3 runs to 13 residues.

There are a few counts of this clonotype. The chain is built from TRBV5-1 and TRBJ2-1; 8 nucleotides line up with TRBD1. Germline assignment: CDR1 SGHRS and CDR2 YFSETQ. V shed 5 bases, J shed 0 bases, and the junction held 7 bases outside the gene matches. The CDR3 contains 16 residues. The DNA for the CDR3 is TGCGCCAGCAGTCGGGGACAGGCGAGCTCCTACAATGAGCAGTTCTTC. Protein: CASSRGQASSYNEQFF.

The chain combines TRBV7-6 with TRBJ2-7; 8 bases align to TRBD1. The trim removed 4 bases at V and 5 bases at J, leaving 7 bases unmatched. The CDR3 has 14 residues. Germline V gives CDR1 SGHVS, CDR2 FNYEAQ. CDR3 residues: CASSSGTGNDEQYF. As DNA, the CDR3 is TGTGCCAGCAGCTCCGGGACAGGTAACGACGAGCAGTACTTC.

About this clonotype: Being one base from a much bigger clone, this may be a read error. V and J are TRBV20-1 and TRBJ2-4, with 8 bases aligning to TRBD2. CDR3 length: 14 residues. Trimming cost V 3 bases and J 9 bases; bases outside gene matches: 10. CDR1 DFQATT and CDR2 SNEGSKA come from the germline V gene (reference sequence). In nucleotides, the CDR3 is TGCAGTGCTAGCGTCGCGGGGGGTTGGAGCATTCAGTACTTC. Translated, it gives CSASVAGGWSIQYF.

The rearrangement joins TRBV9 to TRBJ1-5; no reliable D call. V was trimmed by 2 bases and J by 6 bases, leaving 6 bases between them. CDR1 is SGDLS and CDR2 is YYNGEE in the germline V gene. CDR3 length: 12 amino acids. CDR3 sequence reads: CASSVEGQPQHF. The CDR3 bases are TGTGCCAGCAGCGTTGAAGGTCAGCCCCAGCATTTT.

This chain joins TRBV7-2 and TRBJ2-7, with 8 bases matching TRBD1. This CDR3 region has 12 residues. With V trimmed by 4 bases and J by 9 bases, 5 bases remained unmatched. Per the germline V gene, CDR1 is SGHTA and CDR2 is FQGNSA. CDR3 amino acids: CASSSDRVGQYF. The CDR3 region has the DNA TGTGCCAGCAGCTCGGACAGGGTCGGGCAGTACTTC. Full variable domain (rest looked up from reference TRBV7-2 and TRBJ2-7): GAGVSQSPSNKVTEKGKDVELRCDPISGHTALYWYRQSLGQGLEFLIYFQGNSAPDKSGLPSDRFSAERTGGSVSTLTIQRTQQEDSAVYLCASSSDRVGQYFGPGTRLTVT.

V and J are TRBV12-3 or TRBV12-4 and TRBJ1-1; D not certain. The CDR3 sequence is 14 residues long. Deletions cut 4 bases from V and 1 base from J, with 10 bases between. The CDR3 spells CASSSRTQNTEAFF. Here the CDR3 DNA reads TGTGCCAGCAGTTCGAGGACGCAGAACACTGAAGCTTTCTTT.